This T cell receptor (beta chain) was identified in a study of healthy donors' naive CD4 and CD8 T cells (dated by TCRdb to between 2015 and 2016). About the investigation overall: Donor selection covered three age groups (20-25, 40-50 and 60-70 years) with roughly 6 people in each, and the resulting cohort had a mean age of approximately 45 and was half female. The TCR alpha libraries followed the same workflow as the beta chain, except for a newly designed primer set that covered all functional IMGT alpha gene variants. To check how TCR variation relates to lineage commitment, the researchers sequenced rearranged TCR alpha and beta chains taken from naive CD4+ and CD8+ T cells. The donors were HLA-typed by sequencing at HLA-A, -B, -C, -DRB1, -DQB1 and -DPB1, using the SBTexcellerator protocol, an ABI3130xl analyzer and SBTengine software. The peripheral blood mononuclear cells came from some 18 individuals who were healthy and unrelated.

Sequencing was performed on a 454 GS FLX Titanium. TCR libraries were built from about 0.45 ug of total RNA with a previously published linear amplification protocol. The Roche/454 Genome Sequencer with Titanium chemistry was used for sequencing. Per the authors' processing: 75,000 to 95,000 rearranged TCR alpha transcripts were sequenced from five or six of the healthy donors. Unique TCR clonotypes were defined by the CDR3 junction under IMGT nomenclature, and duplicate transcripts were removed. In R 2.13.0, logistic regression modeled CD4 versus CD8 status on V and J genes, adjusting for donor effects, with Bonferroni correction for multiple testing. The public reads were run again by TCRdb, first through fastp at Q25 and then through MiXCR, and only productive beta chains were kept. Rows with one shared CDR3 protein collapse into an entry with the most common genes and DNA. These V and J calls are TCRdb output, not the study's own analysis. In this sample the table shows around 200,000 distinct CDR3 sequences, around three quarters of which occur a single time. About 2.3% of the sample is held by the ten biggest clonotypes.

Cells with a CD4+CD8-CD45RO-CD45RA+ profile were isolated by FACS and defined as naive CD4+ T cells, and those with a CD8+CD4-CD45RA+CD27bright profile were defined as naive CD8+ T cells. Antibodies against CD4 (RPA-T4), CD8 (SK1), CD27 (O323), CD45RA (HI100) and CD45RO (UCHL1) were used for sorting. This clonotype was seen only a few times. Its antigen is still unknown. No base-level quality is on record; no much larger clone is a single base apart. The paper as a whole reports these results and caveats: The study did not directly address possible repertoire bias arising from homeostatic proliferation of naive T cells. Naive CD4+ and CD8+ cells reportedly showed biased usage of most V and J gene segments, and this bias was consistent across donors and independent of HLA genotype. Because alpha and beta chains were sequenced in bulk and could not be paired, combined chain effects were not evaluated. V genes, J genes and CDR3 charge together appeared to explain about 13% of CD4/CD8 propensity variance, in a largely additive manner. In both chains, CD4+ lineage was linked to a positively charged CDR3, whereas CD8+ lineage was linked to a negatively charged CDR3.

Trimming removed 0 bases from V and 5 bases from J; the gene matches leave 4 bases unexplained. The CDR3 measures 16 amino acids from cysteine to phenylalanine. Of the read, only the CDR3 DNA is kept; its 48 bases are in frame from base 1. The germline V gene (reference sequence) sets CDR1 to MNHNY and CDR2 to SVGAGI. The receptor was isolated from a pool of human donors in good health; the sample pools cells from several healthy donors. The specimen was naive CD4+ and CD8+ T cells sorted from blood, pooled from several donors. Reading the label with the study, this specimen's cell subset or site is: FACS-sorted naive CD4+ (CD45RO-CD45RA+) and naive CD8+ (CD45RA+CD27bright) T cells. The rearranged chain carries TRBV6-6 and TRBJ1-2; TRBD1 fits 12 bases in the junction. The CDR3 amino acid sequence is: CASSYSPGQGAYGYTF. The sequence in DNA is TGTGCCAGCAGTTACTCGCCGGGACAGGGGGCGTATGGCTACACCTTC.